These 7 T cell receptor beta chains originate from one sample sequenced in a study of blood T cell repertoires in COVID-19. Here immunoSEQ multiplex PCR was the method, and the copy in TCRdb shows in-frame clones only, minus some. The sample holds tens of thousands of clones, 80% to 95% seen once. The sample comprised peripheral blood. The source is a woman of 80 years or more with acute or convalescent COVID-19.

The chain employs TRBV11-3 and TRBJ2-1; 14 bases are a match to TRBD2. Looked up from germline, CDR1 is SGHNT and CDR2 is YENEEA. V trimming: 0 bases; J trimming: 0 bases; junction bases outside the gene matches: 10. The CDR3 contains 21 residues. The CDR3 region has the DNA TGTGCCAGCAGCTTAGATGACTGGACTAGCGGGAGGTCGAGCTCCTACAATGAGCAGTTCTTC. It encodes CASSLDDWTSGRSSSYNEQFF.

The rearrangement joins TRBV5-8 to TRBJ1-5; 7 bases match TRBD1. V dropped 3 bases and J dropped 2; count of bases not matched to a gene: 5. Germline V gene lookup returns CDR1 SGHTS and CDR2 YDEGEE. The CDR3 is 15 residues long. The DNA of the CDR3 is TGTGCCAGCAGCTATGGGACAGCACGCAATCAGCCCCAGCATTTT. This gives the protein CASSYGTARNQPQHF.

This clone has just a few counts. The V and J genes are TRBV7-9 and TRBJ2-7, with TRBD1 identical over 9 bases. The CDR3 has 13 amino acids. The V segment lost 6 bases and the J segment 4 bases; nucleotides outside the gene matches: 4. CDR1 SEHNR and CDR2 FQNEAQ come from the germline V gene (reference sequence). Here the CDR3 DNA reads TGTGCCAGCAGGAAACAGGGGGCATACGAGCAGTACTTC. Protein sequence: CASRKQGAYEQYF.

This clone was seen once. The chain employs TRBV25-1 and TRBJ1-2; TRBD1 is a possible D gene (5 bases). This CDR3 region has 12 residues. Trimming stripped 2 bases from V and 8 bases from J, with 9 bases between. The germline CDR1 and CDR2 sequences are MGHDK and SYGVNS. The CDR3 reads CASSEGSGGYTF. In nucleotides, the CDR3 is TGTGCCAGCAGTGAAGGGTCAGGGGGCTACACCTTC.

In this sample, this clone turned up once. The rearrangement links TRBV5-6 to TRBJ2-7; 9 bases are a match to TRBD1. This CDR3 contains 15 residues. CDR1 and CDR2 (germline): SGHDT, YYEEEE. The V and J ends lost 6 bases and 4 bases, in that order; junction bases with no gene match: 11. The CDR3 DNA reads TGTGCCAGCAACTTTCCCGGACAGGGGACTTACGAGCAGTACTTC. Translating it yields CASNFPGQGTYEQYF.

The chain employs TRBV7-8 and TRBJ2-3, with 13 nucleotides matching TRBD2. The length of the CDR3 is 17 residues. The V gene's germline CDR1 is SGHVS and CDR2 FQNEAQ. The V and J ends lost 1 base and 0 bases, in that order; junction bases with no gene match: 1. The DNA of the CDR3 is TGTGCCAGCAGCTTAGGGGGACTAGCGGGAAGCACAGATACGCAGTATTTT. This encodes CASSLGGLAGSTDTQYF. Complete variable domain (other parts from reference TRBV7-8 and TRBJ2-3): GAGVSQSPRYKVAKRGQDVALRCDPISGHVSLFWYQQALGQGPEFLTYFQNEAQLDKSGLPSDRFFAERPEGSVSTLKIQRTQQEDSAVYLCASSLGGLAGSTDTQYFGPGTRLTVL.

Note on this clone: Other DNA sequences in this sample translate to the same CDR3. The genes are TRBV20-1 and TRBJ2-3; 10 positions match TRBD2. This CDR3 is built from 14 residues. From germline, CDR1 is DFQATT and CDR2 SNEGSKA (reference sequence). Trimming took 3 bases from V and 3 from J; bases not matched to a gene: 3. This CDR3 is CSASAAGGTDTQYF. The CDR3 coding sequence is TGCAGTGCTAGTGCAGCGGGGGGGACAGATACGCAGTATTTT.